This entry concerns a single TCR beta chain. V was clipped by 6 bases and J by 3 bases, with 15 bases between them. Germline V lookup: CDR1 SNHLY, CDR2 FYNNEI. This CDR3 contains 14 residues. RNA transcripts yielded amplified TCR beta CDR3 regions. HTBI primers drove first-round RT-PCR of the TCR CDR3. TCRdb re-analysed the multiplex PCR reads in MiXCR, keeping a single row per CDR3 protein. The sample yields hundreds of thousands of distinct CDR3 sequences, about 45% seen once. The data are from a study of T cells in Graves' hyperthyroidism and ophthalmopathy. Hyperthyroidism of Graves' type that showed no ophthalmopathy progression within 18 months was stable.

V and J are TRBV2 and TRBJ2-7, with D unresolved. Sequences were obtained from peripheral blood or thyroid tissue (not recorded which). The source of this sequence is a young woman with Graves' hyperthyroidism. The CDR3 loop reads CASSQDLEFYEQYF. DNA of the CDR3: TGTGCCAGCAGCCAAGATCTTGAGTTCTACGAGCAGTACTTC.